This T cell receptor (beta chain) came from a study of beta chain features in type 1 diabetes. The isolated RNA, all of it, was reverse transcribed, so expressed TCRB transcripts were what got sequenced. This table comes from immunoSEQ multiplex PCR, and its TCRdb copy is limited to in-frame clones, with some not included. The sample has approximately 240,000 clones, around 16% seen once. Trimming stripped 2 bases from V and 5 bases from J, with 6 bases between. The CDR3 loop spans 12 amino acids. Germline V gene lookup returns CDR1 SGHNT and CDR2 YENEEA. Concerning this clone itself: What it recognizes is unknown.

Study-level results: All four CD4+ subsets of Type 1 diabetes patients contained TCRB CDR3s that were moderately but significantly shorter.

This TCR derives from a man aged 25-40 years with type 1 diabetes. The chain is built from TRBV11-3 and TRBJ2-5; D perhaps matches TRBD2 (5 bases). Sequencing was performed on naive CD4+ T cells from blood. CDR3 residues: CASSLTGETQYF. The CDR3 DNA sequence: TGTGCCAGCAGCTTAACGGGGGAGACCCAGTACTTC.